These 10 T cell receptor beta chains share one sample of origin, sequenced in a study of cytomegalovirus exposure and HLA in healthy donors. Researchers ran the PCR with 60 Vbeta and 13 Jbeta primers. Here immunoSEQ multiplex PCR was the method, and the copy in TCRdb shows in-frame clones only, minus some. The repertoire shows 35,000 to 45,000 clones; the top ten hold roughly 8%. Source material: PBMCs. The receptors originated from a male donor in good health and CMV-seronegative.

This chain links TRBV5-1 with TRBJ1-4, with D perhaps TRBD1 (5 bases). The V end was cut by 7 bases, the J end by 0 bases, with 13 bases between. Germline V CDR1 and CDR2: SGHRS, YFSETQ. CDR3 size: 15 residues. CDR3 residues: CASATGESTNEKLFF. In DNA, the CDR3 is TGCGCCAGCGCAACAGGCGAATCAACTAATGAAAAACTGTTTTTT.

The chain's CDR3 is CASSLSQRELYEQYF. The CDR3 region has the DNA TGTGCCAGCAGCTTATCACAGCGGGAGTTGTACGAGCAGTACTTC. The gene calls are TRBV7-2 and TRBJ2-7, with 8 nucleotides matching TRBD2. The ends lost 2 bases at V and 4 bases at J; junction bases unmatched: 7. The CDR3 covers 15 residues. Germline V lookup: CDR1 SGHTA, CDR2 FQGNSA.

The chain employs TRBV7-8 and TRBJ2-7; 7 positions match TRBD1. The CDR3 extends over 13 amino acids. Germline V gene data show CDR1 as SGHVS and CDR2 as FQNEAQ. The V and J ends lost 5 bases and 3 bases, in that order; junction bases with no gene match: 4. The CDR3 region has the DNA TGTGCCAGCAGCCGCGGACAGGACTACGAGCAGTACTTC. Translation: CASSRGQDYEQYF.

The V call is TRBV5-1, the J call TRBJ2-3, with TRBD2 identical over 10 bases. CDR3 length equals 15 residues. Germline V gene lookup returns CDR1 SGHRS and CDR2 YFSETQ. V shed 4 bases, J shed 1 base, and the junction held 3 bases outside the gene matches. CDR3 coding DNA: TGCGCCAGCAGCGAAACTAGCGGGGGCACAGATACGCAGTATTTT. It is translated as CASSETSGGTDTQYF.

This chain uses TRBV19 with TRBJ2-2; 10 bases agree with TRBD2. The germline V gene encodes CDR1 LNHDA and CDR2 SQIVND (reference sequence). CDR3 length: 15 amino acids. Losses at the gene ends were 3 bases for V and 5 bases for J; bases not matched to a gene: 3. In nucleotides, the CDR3 is TGTGCCAGTAGTATTGGAGCGGGGGGGACCGGGGAGCTGTTTTTT. Protein: CASSIGAGGTGELFF.

The chain uses TRBV20-1 and TRBJ1-2; D is possibly TRBD1 (5 bases). Germline V lookup: CDR1 DFQATT, CDR2 SNEGSKA (reference sequence). The CDR3 has 11 amino acids. CDR3 residues: CRGRGIYGYTF. Here the CDR3 DNA reads TGCAGAGGGAGGGGCATCTATGGCTACACCTTC.

V and J are TRBV7-2 and TRBJ1-4, with D possibly matching TRBD1 (5 bases). CDR3 size: 15 residues. Trimming pared 5 bases from V and 11 bases from J, leaving 21 bases between. CDR1 is SGHTA and CDR2 is FQGNSA in the germline V gene. CDR3 residues: CASSGKHRDFGKLFF. The CDR3 DNA reads as TGTGCCAGCAGCGGGAAACACCGGGACTTTGGGAAACTGTTTTTT.

The chain couples TRBV6-5 to TRBJ1-2; 11 bases match TRBD1. CDR3 size: 13 residues. With 6 bases clipped from V and 8 bases from J, the junction kept 5 bases outside the gene matches. Per the germline V gene, CDR1 is MNHEY and CDR2 is SVGAGI. This chain's CDR3 is CASRGQGANGYTF. CDR3 in DNA: TGTGCCAGCAGAGGACAGGGGGCGAACGGCTACACCTTC.

V and J are TRBV5-1 and TRBJ2-1; tentative D call: TRBD2 (5 bases). V was trimmed by 2 bases and J by 9 bases, leaving 12 bases between them. Per the germline V gene, CDR1 is SGHRS and CDR2 is YFSETQ. This CDR3 spans 13 amino acids. CDR3 residues: CASSLTQGGEQFF. In DNA, the CDR3 is TGCGCCAGCAGCTTAACGCAAGGAGGTGAGCAGTTCTTC.

V is TRBV5-1 and J is TRBJ2-5; 8 bases are a match to TRBD2. V dropped 0 bases and J dropped 2; count of bases not matched to a gene: 3. Germline CDR1 reads SGHRS; CDR2 reads YFSETQ. The CDR3 loop spans 15 amino acids. The CDR3 loop is CASSLGLAQQETQYF. CDR3 nucleotide sequence: TGCGCCAGCAGCTTGGGACTAGCGCAACAAGAGACCCAGTACTTC.